The source of this TCR beta chain is a study of OX40 agonist ivuxolimab in advanced cancers. Study context: Age averaged 60 years (range roughly 23 to 79), and just over 80% were male. Two cutaneous melanoma patients and one hepatocellular carcinoma patient, three in all, had partial responses.

Whole-study findings and limits: Among the lowest peripheral clonal expansion occurred in 0.1-3.0 mg/kg partial responders.

Patients with a history of autoimmune disease or on systemic immunosuppression were excluded. A word on this clone: As yet, its antigen is unknown.

The CDR3 loop spans 17 amino acids. Trimming cost V 2 bases and J 1 base, with 17 bases left between them. Germline assignment: CDR1 MNHNS and CDR2 SASEGT. TCRdb's copy holds only in-frame clones and misses some; the assay was immunoSEQ multiplex PCR. In the table there are about 21,000 clones, 75% to 90% of which are singletons. The sample here was CD4+ or CD8+ T cells sorted from blood, taken in a trial of the OX40 agonist ivuxolimab. The rearrangement uses TRBV6-1 and TRBJ2-5; no definite D call. This clonotype was sampled from an adult with an advanced solid tumor such as melanoma, head and neck, liver or kidney cancer. The CDR3 here is CASSENGPGSLQETQYF. The CDR3, as DNA: TGTGCCAGCAGTGAAAATGGGCCCGGTAGTCTCCAAGAGACCCAGTACTTC.